Presented here are 27 T cell receptor beta chains from one specimen sequenced in a study of cytomegalovirus exposure and HLA in healthy donors. It was with 60 Vbeta and 13 Jbeta primers that the PCR ran. Sequenced by immunoSEQ multiplex PCR; TCRdb stores in-frame clones only, minus some. Counted here are about 92,000 clones, around 85% occurring once; the ten biggest clones make up 0.95% to 1.5%. The sequenced sample consisted of PBMCs. All receptors derive from a girl aged 2 to 10 in good health and CMV-seropositive.

The chain has TRBV13 and TRBJ1-2; TRBD1 aligns across 7 bases. This CDR3 is built from 16 residues. Trimming at V came to 0 bases and at J to 0 bases, leaving 4 bases not matched to a gene. CDR1 is PRHDT, CDR2 FYEKMQ, per germline (reference sequence). The chain's CDR3 is CASSLGTGVTNYGYTF. The DNA for the CDR3 is TGTGCCAGCAGCTTAGGCACAGGGGTAACTAACTATGGCTACACCTTC.

The V gene is TRBV5-1, the J gene TRBJ2-1; D is perhaps TRBD1 (5 bases). V lost 0 bases and J 2 bases, leaving 21 bases between the germline ends. This CDR3 region has 19 residues. Germline values: CDR1 SGHRS, CDR2 YFSETQ. The CDR3, as DNA: TGCGCCAGCAGCTTGGGGGGCCTGCCAGGGTTCGGACCCTACAATGAGCAGTTCTTC. Its protein product is CASSLGGLPGFGPYNEQFF.

The chain uses TRBV2 and TRBJ2-7; tentatively, D is TRBD1 (6 bases). Germline V lookup: CDR1 SNHLY, CDR2 FYNNEI. This CDR3 is 14 amino acids long. V lost 8 bases, J lost 0 bases, and 14 bases lay in between. CDR3: CASQGRTASYEQYF. CDR3 bases: TGTGCCAGCCAAGGCCGGACAGCCTCCTACGAGCAGTACTTC.

V and J are TRBV9 and TRBJ2-5, with 8 bases lining up with TRBD1. CDR1 and CDR2 (germline): SGDLS, YYNGEE. J lost 3 bases, V lost 4 bases, and 11 bases had no gene match. The CDR3 runs 16 residues. The CDR3 protein is CASSFRTGSDKETQYF. For the CDR3, the DNA is TGTGCCAGCAGCTTTCGGACAGGGAGCGACAAAGAGACCCAGTACTTC.

The rearrangement links TRBV19 to TRBJ1-1, with D unresolved. The V end lost 4 bases, the J end lost 8 bases, and 8 bases lay between the germline ends. Germline V gives CDR1 LNHDA, CDR2 SQIVND (reference sequence). The CDR3 covers 11 residues. The chain's CDR3 is CASSKEIEAFF. The CDR3 DNA reads as TGTGCCAGTAGTAAAGAAATAGAAGCTTTCTTT.

V and J are TRBV2 and TRBJ2-1; the D gene is possibly TRBD2 (5 bases). Trimming took off 4 bases at V and 0 bases at J, with 13 bases between the two ends. Germline-derived CDR1 and CDR2 are SNHLY and FYNNEI. The CDR3 consists of 16 residues. In DNA form, the CDR3 reads TGTGCCAGCAGTGTGATGCGGGTTGGCTCCTACAATGAGCAGTTCTTC. Encoded protein: CASSVMRVGSYNEQFF.

A single count supports this clone. V usage is TRBV9 and J usage is TRBJ1-1; perhaps TRBD1 as D (6 bases). This CDR3 is built from 16 residues. Trimming removed 4 bases at V and 4 bases at J, with 20 bases between. The germline gives CDR1 SGDLS, CDR2 YYNGEE. CDR3 nucleotide sequence: TGTGCCAGCAGCCAAACAGGGTTCCCTATAGGCACTGAAGCTTTCTTT. This gives the protein CASSQTGFPIGTEAFF. The entire variable domain, with the rest obtained from reference TRBV9 and TRBJ1-1, is as follows: DSGVTQTPKHLITATGQRVTLRCSPRSGDLSVYWYQQSLDQGLQFLIQYYNGEERAKGNILERFSAQQFPDLHSELNLSSLELGDSALYFCASSQTGFPIGTEAFFGQGTRLTVV.

V is TRBV6-1 and J is TRBJ2-7; no clear D gene. CDR1 and CDR2 from the germline V gene are MNHNS and SASEGT. There are 13 residues in the CDR3. The V gene lost 8 bases and the J gene lost 5 bases, with 16 bases spanning the gap. The CDR3 sequence is CASGPPTLNEQYF. The CDR3 nucleotides read TGTGCCAGCGGTCCCCCGACTCTAAACGAGCAGTACTTC.

The chain employs TRBV6-6 and TRBJ2-1; perhaps TRBD2 as D (6 bases). Per germline, CDR1 MNHNY and CDR2 SVGAGI (reference sequence). The CDR3 sequence is 15 residues long. Trimming left V 2 bases short and J 12 bases short, with 20 bases between. The CDR3 loop is CASSYPEGTRKGQFF. CDR3 coding DNA: TGTGCCAGCAGTTACCCGGAGGGAACACGTAAAGGGCAGTTCTTC.

The rearrangement links TRBV6-5 to TRBJ2-7; 7 bases align to TRBD1. After removal of 5 bases from V and 3 bases from J, the junction contained 4 bases not matched to a gene. The CDR3 length is 13 residues. The V gene's germline CDR1 is MNHEY and CDR2 SVGAGI. The CDR3 protein is CASSPGQIYEQYF. The DNA for the CDR3 is TGTGCCAGCAGTCCGGGACAGATCTACGAGCAGTACTTC.

The chain links TRBV5-4 to TRBJ1-2; D not resolved. V was shortened by 0 bases and J by 13 bases, with 10 bases between the two germline ends. The length of the CDR3 is 11 residues. CDR1 is SGHNT and CDR2 is YYREEE in the germline V gene (reference sequence). CDR3 coding DNA: TGTGCCAGCAGCTTGGGTACAGCGGGCACCTTC. Protein product: CASSLGTAGTF.

This clone was picked up one time. The chain combines TRBV28 with TRBJ1-4; D not resolved. The V gene lost 6 bases and the J gene lost 0 bases, with 11 bases spanning the gap. Looked up from germline, CDR1 is MDHEN and CDR2 is SYDVKM. There are 15 residues in the CDR3. The CDR3 loop reads CASRLGGTTNEKLFF. As DNA, the CDR3 is TGTGCCAGCAGGCTTGGCGGTACAACTAATGAAAAACTGTTTTTT.

This chain links TRBV28 with TRBJ1-4, with D perhaps matching TRBD1 (6 bases). Germline CDR1 MDHEN, CDR2 SYDVKM. V gave up 6 bases and J gave up 8 bases, with 7 bases separating them. This CDR3 contains 11 residues. The CDR3 is CASRDREKLFF. The CDR3 DNA reads TGTGCCAGCAGGGACAGAGAAAAACTGTTTTTT. Looking up the rest from reference TRBV28 and TRBJ1-4 gives the full variable domain: DVKVTQSSRYLVKRTGEKVFLECVQDMDHENMFWYRQDPGLGLRLIYFSYDVKMKEKGDIPEGYSVSREKKERFSLILESASTNQTSMYLCASRDREKLFFGSGTQLSVL.

The J gene is TRBJ2-7, the V gene TRBV6-5, with 8 bases aligning to TRBD2. The trim removed 5 bases at V and 4 bases at J, leaving 7 bases unmatched. The CDR3 extends over 14 amino acids. CDR1 and CDR2 from the germline V gene are MNHEY and SVGAGI. CDR3 loop: CASSRSGIIYEQYF. CDR3 in DNA: TGTGCCAGCAGTCGTAGCGGGATTATTTACGAGCAGTACTTC.

The rearrangement links TRBV5-1 to TRBJ2-5; no firm D call. The length of the CDR3 is 11 residues. Trimming took off 2 bases at V and 4 bases at J, with 3 bases between the two ends. The germline V gene has CDR1 SGHRS and CDR2 YFSETQ. The CDR3 DNA is TGCGCCAGCAGCTTCGTAGAGACCCAGTACTTC. This gives the protein CASSFVETQYF.

This clone has just a few counts. The chain uses TRBV6-5 and TRBJ2-5, with a possible D match to TRBD2 (6 bases). CDR1 is MNHEY, CDR2 SVGAGI, per germline. The germline V and J ends were trimmed by 5 bases and 3 bases, with 10 bases remaining between them. This CDR3 region has 13 residues. CDR3 residues: CASSRRVEETQYF. In DNA, the CDR3 is TGTGCCAGCAGTAGGAGGGTTGAAGAGACCCAGTACTTC.

The chain has TRBV19 and TRBJ1-1, with D maybe TRBD1 (6 bases). The CDR3 spans 15 residues. CDR1 LNHDA and CDR2 SQIVND come from the germline V gene (reference sequence). V was trimmed by 4 bases and J by 2 bases, leaving 14 bases between them. The CDR3 here is CASSTQAGANTEAFF. In DNA form, the CDR3 reads TGTGCCAGTAGTACTCAAGCAGGGGCCAACACTGAAGCTTTCTTT.

This chain links TRBV28 with TRBJ2-1, with no clear D. Trimming took off 4 bases at V and 5 bases at J, with 15 bases between the two ends. Germline CDR1 is MDHEN and CDR2 is SYDVKM. The CDR3 loop spans 15 amino acids. CDR3 sequence reads: CASSSLRGLDNEQFF. As DNA, the CDR3 is TGTGCCAGCAGTTCCCTTCGAGGCCTCGACAATGAGCAGTTCTTC.

The V call is TRBV4-2, the J call TRBJ2-1; TRBD1 might be the D (5 bases). Trimming shortened V by 2 bases and J by 8 bases, and 19 bases separated the two germline ends. The V gene's germline CDR1 is LGHNA and CDR2 YNFKEQ. CDR3 length equals 16 residues. The CDR3: CASSQPGHDQPDEQFF. The CDR3 bases are TGTGCCAGCAGCCAACCCGGACATGACCAACCCGATGAGCAGTTCTTC.

The rearrangement joins TRBV7-9 to TRBJ2-2; a weak D match, TRBD2 (6 bases). The V gene's germline CDR1 is SEHNR and CDR2 FQNEAQ (reference sequence). The germline V and J ends were trimmed by 2 bases and 4 bases, with 11 bases remaining between them. The CDR3 loop spans 15 amino acids. In nucleotides, the CDR3 is TGTGCCAGCAGCTTAATGGCGGGGCTCACCGGGGAGCTGTTTTTT. It translates to CASSLMAGLTGELFF.

V gene TRBV27 combines with J gene TRBJ1-1; 8 nucleotides align to TRBD1. Germline CDR1 MNHEY, CDR2 SMNVEV (reference sequence). The CDR3 is 15 amino acids. V was clipped by 5 bases and J by 5 bases; unmatched bases: 10. In DNA, the CDR3 is TGTGCCAGCAGTACGGATCAGGGGGCGCGGACTGAAGCTTTCTTT. It is translated as CASSTDQGARTEAFF.

This chain links TRBV28 with TRBJ2-7; 10 nucleotides match TRBD1. Germline trimming cut 5 bases from V and 4 bases from J; bases unmatched to any gene: 8. Germline CDR1 MDHEN, CDR2 SYDVKM. CDR3 length: 15 residues. The CDR3 nucleotides are TGTGCCAGCAGTACGAGGACAGGGGGAAAGTACGAGCAGTACTTC. Protein sequence: CASSTRTGGKYEQYF.

The rearrangement uses TRBV27 and TRBJ2-1; 10 positions match TRBD2. The CDR3 runs to 17 residues. The germline CDR1 and CDR2 sequences are MNHEY and SMNVEV (reference sequence). J was trimmed by 7 bases and V by 4 bases; bases with no gene match: 13. DNA of the CDR3: TGTGCCAGCAGTTATCTAGGAGCGGGAGGGCAGGGGAATGAGCAGTTCTTC. Residues: CASSYLGAGGQGNEQFF.

The rearrangement joins TRBV28 to TRBJ2-7; TRBD2 might be the D (6 bases). The CDR3 sequence is 13 residues long. Germline CDR1 is MDHEN and CDR2 is SYDVKM. The DNA for the CDR3 is TGTGAAGTTCGGGGGAATGGAGCGTGGGAGCAGTACTTC. Protein: CEVRGNGAWEQYF. Combining the CDR3 with reference TRBV28 and TRBJ2-7 gives the whole variable domain DVKVTQSSRYLVKRTGEKVFLECVQDMDHENMFWYRQDPGLGLRLIYFSYDVKMKEKGDIPEGYSVSREKKERFSLILESASTNQTSMYLCEVRGNGAWEQYFGPGTRLTVT.

This clone was counted only a few times. V usage is TRBV7-9 and J usage is TRBJ2-1; no clear D gene. Trimming shortened V by 8 bases and J by 7 bases, and 9 bases separated the two germline ends. The CDR3 has 11 amino acids. Per the germline V gene, CDR1 is SEHNR and CDR2 is FQNEAQ (reference sequence). The CDR3 here is CASEEPNEQFF. CDR3 DNA: TGTGCCAGCGAGGAACCGAATGAGCAGTTCTTC.

The V gene is TRBV15, the J gene TRBJ1-1; D is possibly TRBD1 (5 bases). Germline V CDR1 and CDR2: LNHNV, YYDKDF (reference sequence). Between the trimmed V and J ends, which lost 4 bases and 1 base, there was a span of 10 bases. This CDR3 is 14 amino acids long. The CDR3 nucleotides are TGTGCCACCAGCATTCCGGGGGGGAACACTGAAGCTTTCTTT. It translates to CATSIPGGNTEAFF.

The CDR3 protein is CASSLGNTIYF. The CDR3 bases are TGTGCCAGCAGTCTCGGAAACACCATATATTTT. This rearrangement joins TRBV6-6 to TRBJ1-3; D is undetermined. V was cut by 5 bases and J by 4 bases, with 3 bases left in between. Germline CDR1 and CDR2: MNHNY and SVGAGI (reference sequence). This CDR3 has 11 amino acids.